This passage covers 15 T cell receptor beta chains from one sample sequenced in a study of blood T cells in healthy people across ages (dated by TCRdb to the mid-2010s). Libraries were made using 5' RACE. A second PCR of 7 to 11 cycles was performed with a sample-barcoded 5' primer and a J-beta primer mix. In-frame beta chains were kept once TCRdb had trimmed the public reads at Q25 with fastp and called clones with MiXCR. Rows matching on CDR3 protein sequence are summarized as one entry with the most common DNA and genes. In all, the sample holds some 1,800,000 distinct CDR3 sequences, and more than 35% of those were seen once. 23% of the sample is held by the ten biggest clonotypes. Sequencing input: blood. These receptors came from a human donor in good health.

This clonotype was observed a few times. This chain joins TRBV7-9 and TRBJ2-7, with D possibly being TRBD1 (5 bases). The CDR3 spans 12 residues. Trimming pared 5 bases from V and 3 bases from J, leaving 8 bases between. Per germline, CDR1 SEHNR and CDR2 FQNEAQ (reference sequence). The CDR3 reads CASSAGFYEQYF. The CDR3 coding sequence is TGTGCCAGCAGCGCAGGGTTCTACGAGCAGTACTTC.

In this sample, this clonotype turned up a few times. Written as DNA, the CDR3 is TGTGCCAGCAGCCCACCACTGAGTCCGGGGAGCGAGCAGTACTTC. Its translation: CASSPPLSPGSEQYF. J is TRBJ2-7 and V is TRBV7-9; D possibly corresponds to TRBD2 (5 bases). V lost 5 bases, J lost 6 bases, and 20 bases lay in between. CDR3 size: 15 residues. CDR1 and CDR2 from the germline V gene are SEHNR and FQNEAQ (reference sequence). The full variable domain, completed using reference TRBV7-9 and TRBJ2-7, is DTGVSQNPRHKITKRGQNVTFRCDPISEHNRLYWYRQTLGQGPEFLTYFQNEAQLEKSRLLSDRFSAERPKGSFSTLEIQRTEQGDSAMYLCASSPPLSPGSEQYFGPGTRLTVT.

This clonotype was seen a few times. V usage is TRBV20-1 and J usage is TRBJ1-4; no clear D. CDR3 length: 14 amino acids. Trimming left V 0 bases short and J 7 bases short, with 12 bases between. Germline CDR1 DFQATT, CDR2 SNEGSKA (reference sequence). The chain's CDR3 is CSARDIRGSEKLFF. Here the CDR3 DNA reads TGCAGTGCTAGAGATATACGGGGAAGTGAAAAACTGTTTTTT.

The table lists this clonotype with a few counts. This chain links TRBV20-1 with TRBJ1-5; D perhaps matches TRBD1 (5 bases). Trimming left V 6 bases short and J 1 base short, with 13 bases between. Germline V gives CDR1 DFQATT, CDR2 SNEGSKA (reference sequence). The CDR3 is made up of 14 amino acids. The CDR3: CSAPAWDSNQPQHF. In nucleotides, the CDR3 is TGCAGTGCCCCAGCATGGGACAGCAATCAGCCCCAGCATTTT.

This clonotype was counted between two and nine times. The CDR3 DNA is TGTGCCAGCAGTCTAGCGGGGGGGTCATATGAGCAGTTCTTC. Amino acids: CASSLAGGSYEQFF. The chain recombines TRBV28 with TRBJ2-1; 12 nucleotides match TRBD2. The trim removed 5 bases at V and 8 bases at J, leaving 4 bases unmatched. Germline CDR1 and CDR2: MDHEN and SYDVKM. This CDR3 is 14 amino acids long. Supplemented by reference TRBV28 and TRBJ2-1, the full variable domain reads DVKVTQSSRYLVKRTGEKVFLECVQDMDHENMFWYRQDPGLGLRLIYFSYDVKMKEKGDIPEGYSVSREKKERFSLILESASTNQTSMYLCASSLAGGSYEQFFGPGTRLTVL.

As concerns this clonotype: At one of its ends the junction is not consistent with the germline gene, which may arise from a read error. Written as DNA, the CDR3 is TGTGCCAGCAGCCCCTCCCAGGGTAGTTCACCCCGCCACTTT. This codes for CASSPSQGSSPRHF. V and J are TRBV7-9 and TRBJ1-6; maybe TRBD1 (5 bases). Germline V CDR1 and CDR2: SEHNR, FQNEAQ (reference sequence). The length of the CDR3 is 14 residues. The whole variable domain, remainder taken from reference TRBV7-9 and TRBJ1-6, is DTGVSQNPRHKITKRGQNVTFRCDPISEHNRLYWYRQTLGQGPEFLTYFQNEAQLEKSRLLSDRFSAERPKGSFSTLEIQRTEQGDSAMYLCASSPSQGSSPRHFGNGTRLTVT.

This clonotype has just a few counts. The rearrangement links TRBV10-3 to TRBJ2-7; D is perhaps TRBD1 (5 bases). Trimming stripped 0 bases from V and 0 bases from J, with 12 bases between. Germline CDR1 is ENHRY and CDR2 is SYGVKD. This CDR3 has 16 residues. The CDR3 coding sequence is TGTGCCATCAGTGAGTCGATACAGGCCGACTCCTACGAGCAGTACTTC. Translated: CAISESIQADSYEQYF.

V gene TRBV6-9 combines with J gene TRBJ1-5; no clear D gene. In germline, CDR1 is MNHGY, CDR2 SVAAGI. The CDR3 is 12 residues long. Trimming cost V 10 bases and J 5 bases, with 12 bases left between them. The CDR3 loop is CATTAGYQPQHF. As DNA, the CDR3 is TGTGCCACCACCGCGGGGTATCAGCCCCAGCATTTT.

The chain is built from TRBV4-3 and TRBJ2-5, with a weak D call TRBD1 (6 bases). Germline-derived CDR1 and CDR2 are LGHNA and YSLEER. V shed 1 base and J shed 4 bases, with 10 bases lying between them. The CDR3 extends over 14 amino acids. CDR3 in DNA: TGCGCCAGCAGCCAAGTAAGGACAGCAGAGACCCAGTACTTC. It is translated as CASSQVRTAETQYF.

In this sample, this clonotype turned up a few times. The chain carries TRBV9 and TRBJ1-5; D unclear. Germline CDR1 is SGDLS and CDR2 is YYNGEE. The CDR3 is 17 amino acids. V shed 3 bases and J shed 0 bases, with 16 bases lying between them. Here the CDR3 reads CASSAGIGVYSNQPQHF. The CDR3 DNA reads TGTGCCAGCAGCGCGGGTATCGGGGTTTATAGCAATCAGCCCCAGCATTTT.

V is TRBV7-8 and J is TRBJ2-4; tentatively, D is TRBD2 (6 bases). The DNA end is more similar to TRBJ2-7, so the J call may be wrong. This CDR3 has 14 amino acids. From germline, CDR1 is SGHVS and CDR2 FQNEAQ. CDR3 region: CASSLGPGEDEQYF. CDR3 bases: TGTGCCAGCAGCTTAGGGCCGGGGGAGGACGAGCAGTACTTC.

In this sample, this clonotype turned up a few times. The chain uses TRBV12-3 or TRBV12-4 and TRBJ2-7, with D unclear. Between the trimmed V and J ends, which lost 6 bases and 4 bases, there was a span of 16 bases. This CDR3 has 14 residues. CDR3 in amino acids: CASSSDTAWYEQYF. In nucleotides, the CDR3 is TGTGCCAGCAGCTCAGACACTGCCTGGTACGAGCAGTACTTC.

The chain links TRBV5-1 to TRBJ2-1; 9 nucleotides agree with TRBD2. The CDR3 contains 18 residues. Germline V CDR1 and CDR2: SGHRS, YFSETQ. Trimming cost V 5 bases and J 5 bases; bases outside gene matches: 17. The DNA of the CDR3 is TGCGCCAGCAGATTCGGGCTAGCGGGGAACTTGTTAGACAATGAGCAGTTCTTC. Its protein is CASRFGLAGNLLDNEQFF. The whole variable domain, remainder taken from reference TRBV5-1 and TRBJ2-1, is KAGVTQTPRYLIKTRGQQVTLSCSPISGHRSVSWYQQTPGQGLQFLFEYFSETQRNKGNFPGRFSGRQFSNSRSEMNVSTLELGDSALYLCASRFGLAGNLLDNEQFFGPGTRLTVL.

This clonotype came up a few times. The chain uses TRBV5-1 and TRBJ2-5, with 7 bases fitting TRBD1. V was pared by 4 bases and J by 0 bases, with 9 bases of the junction left unmatched. This CDR3 is 16 amino acids long. Germline values: CDR1 SGHRS, CDR2 YFSETQ. CDR3 sequence: CASSALGTAYQETQYF. The CDR3 DNA is TGCGCCAGCAGCGCCCTCGGGACAGCGTACCAAGAGACCCAGTACTTC.

With respect to this clonotype: An end of the junction differs from the germline gene, which may be a read error. This chain links TRBV27 with TRBJ2-1, with a possible D match to TRBD1 (6 bases). Germline CDR1 reads MNHEY; CDR2 reads SMNVEV (reference sequence). CDR3 length equals 15 residues. The CDR3 nucleotides read TGTGCCAGCAGTTTAGCTGGGGGCGCGTACAGTGAGCAGTTCTTC. It translates to CASSLAGGAYSEQFF.